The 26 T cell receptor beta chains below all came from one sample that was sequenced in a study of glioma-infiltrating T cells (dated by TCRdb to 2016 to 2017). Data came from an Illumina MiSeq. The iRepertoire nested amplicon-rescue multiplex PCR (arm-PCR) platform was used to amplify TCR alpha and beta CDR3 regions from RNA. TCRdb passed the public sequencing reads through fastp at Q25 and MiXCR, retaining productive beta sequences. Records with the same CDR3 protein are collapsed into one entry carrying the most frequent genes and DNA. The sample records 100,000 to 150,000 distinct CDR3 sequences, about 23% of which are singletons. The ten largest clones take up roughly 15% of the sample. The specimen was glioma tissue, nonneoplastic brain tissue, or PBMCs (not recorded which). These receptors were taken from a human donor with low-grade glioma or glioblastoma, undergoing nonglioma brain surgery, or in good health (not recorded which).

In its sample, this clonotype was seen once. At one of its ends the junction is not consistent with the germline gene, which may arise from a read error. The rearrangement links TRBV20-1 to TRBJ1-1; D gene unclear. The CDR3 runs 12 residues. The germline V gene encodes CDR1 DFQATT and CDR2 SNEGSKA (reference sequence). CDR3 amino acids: CSAMGTETEASF. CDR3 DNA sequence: TGCAGTGCCATGGGTACGGAGACTGAAGCTTCCTTT.

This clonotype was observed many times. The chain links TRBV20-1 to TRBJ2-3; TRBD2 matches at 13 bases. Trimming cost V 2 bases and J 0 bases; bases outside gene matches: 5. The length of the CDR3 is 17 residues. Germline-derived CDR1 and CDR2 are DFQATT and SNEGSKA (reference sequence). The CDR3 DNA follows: TGCAGTGCTAGAAGGACTAGCGGGAGTGTAAGCACAGATACGCAGTATTTT. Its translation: CSARRTSGSVSTDTQYF.

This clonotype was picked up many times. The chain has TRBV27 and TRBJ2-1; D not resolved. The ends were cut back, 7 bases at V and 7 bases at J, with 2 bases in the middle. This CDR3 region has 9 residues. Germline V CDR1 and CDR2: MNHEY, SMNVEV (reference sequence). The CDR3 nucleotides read TGTGCCAGCACGAATGAGCAGTTCTTC. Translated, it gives CASTNEQFF.

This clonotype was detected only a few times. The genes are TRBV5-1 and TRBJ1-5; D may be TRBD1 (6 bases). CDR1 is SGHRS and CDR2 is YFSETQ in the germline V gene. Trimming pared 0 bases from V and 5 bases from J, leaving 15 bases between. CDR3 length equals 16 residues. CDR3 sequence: CASSLEAGDPYQPQHF. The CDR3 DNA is TGCGCCAGCAGCTTGGAGGCAGGGGACCCCTATCAGCCCCAGCATTTT.

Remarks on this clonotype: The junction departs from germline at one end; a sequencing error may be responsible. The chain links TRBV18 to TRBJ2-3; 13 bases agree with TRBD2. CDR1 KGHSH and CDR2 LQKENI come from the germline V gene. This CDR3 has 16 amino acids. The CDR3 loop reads CASSPLAGGPGDTQYF. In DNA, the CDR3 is TGTGCCAGCTCCCCACTAGCGGGAGGGCCCGGAGATACGCAGTATTTT.

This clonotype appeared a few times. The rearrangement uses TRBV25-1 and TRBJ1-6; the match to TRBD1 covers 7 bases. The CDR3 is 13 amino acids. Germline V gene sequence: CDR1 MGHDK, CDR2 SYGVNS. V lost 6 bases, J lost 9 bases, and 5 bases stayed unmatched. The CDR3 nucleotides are TGTGCCAGCAGAGGGACAGATTTTTCACCCCTCCACTTT. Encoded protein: CASRGTDFSPLHF.

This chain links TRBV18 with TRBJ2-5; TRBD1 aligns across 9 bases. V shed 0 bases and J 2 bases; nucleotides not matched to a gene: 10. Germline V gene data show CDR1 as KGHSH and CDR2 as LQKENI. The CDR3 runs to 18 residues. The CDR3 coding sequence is TGTGCCAGCTCACCACCGTATCAAGGACAGGGGCTACAAGAGACCCAGTACTTC. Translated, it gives CASSPPYQGQGLQETQYF.

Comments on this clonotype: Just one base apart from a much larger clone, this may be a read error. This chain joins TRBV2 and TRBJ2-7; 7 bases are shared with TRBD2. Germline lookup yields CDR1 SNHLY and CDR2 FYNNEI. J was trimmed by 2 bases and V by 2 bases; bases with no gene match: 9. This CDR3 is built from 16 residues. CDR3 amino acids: CASSERLADSTYEQYF. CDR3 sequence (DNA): TGTGCCAGCAGTGAACGGCTAGCGGATTCCACCTACGAGCAGTACTTC.

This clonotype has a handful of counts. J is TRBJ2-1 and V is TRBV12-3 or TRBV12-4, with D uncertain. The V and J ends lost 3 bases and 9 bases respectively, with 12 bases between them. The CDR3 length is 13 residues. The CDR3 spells CASSLRKGSEQFF. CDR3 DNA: TGTGCCAGCAGTTTGCGAAAGGGTAGTGAGCAGTTCTTC.

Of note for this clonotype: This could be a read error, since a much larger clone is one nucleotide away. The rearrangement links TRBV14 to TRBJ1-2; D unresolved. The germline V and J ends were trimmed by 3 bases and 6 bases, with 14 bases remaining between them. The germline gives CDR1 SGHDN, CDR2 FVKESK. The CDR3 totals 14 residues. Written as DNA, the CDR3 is TGTGCCAGCAGCCAGAAGAGGGCTTTTGATGGCTACACCTTC. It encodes CASSQKRAFDGYTF.

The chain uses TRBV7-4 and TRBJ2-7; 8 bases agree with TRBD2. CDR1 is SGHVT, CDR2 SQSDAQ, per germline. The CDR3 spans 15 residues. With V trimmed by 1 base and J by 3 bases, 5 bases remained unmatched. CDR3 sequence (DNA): TGTGCCAGCAGCTTAGTAACTAGCGGACACTACGAGCAGTACTTC. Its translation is CASSLVTSGHYEQYF.

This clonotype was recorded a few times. In DNA form, the CDR3 reads TGTGCCAGTAGTATCTTCACGCGGGGGGTAAATAACTATGGCTACACCTTC. This sequence encodes CASSIFTRGVNNYGYTF. This rearrangement joins TRBV19 to TRBJ1-2; D is possibly TRBD1 (5 bases). CDR1 and CDR2 (germline): LNHDA, SQIVND (reference sequence). V was trimmed by 3 bases and J by 1 base, leaving 18 bases between them. The CDR3 covers 17 residues. The full variable domain, in which reference TRBV19 and TRBJ1-2 provide the parts outside the CDR3, is DGGITQSPKYLFRKEGQNVTLSCEQNLNHDAMYWYRQDPGQGLRLIYYSQIVNDFQKGDIAEGYSVSREKKESFPLTVTSAQKNPTAFYLCASSIFTRGVNNYGYTFGSGTRLTVV.

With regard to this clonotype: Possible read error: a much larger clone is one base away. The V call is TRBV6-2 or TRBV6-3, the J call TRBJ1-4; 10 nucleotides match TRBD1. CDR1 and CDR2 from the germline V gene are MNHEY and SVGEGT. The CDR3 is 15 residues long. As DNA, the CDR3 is TGTGCCAGCAGCCCAGGACAGGGGGAGAGGGAAAAAATGTTTTTT. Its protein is CASSPGQGEREKMFF.

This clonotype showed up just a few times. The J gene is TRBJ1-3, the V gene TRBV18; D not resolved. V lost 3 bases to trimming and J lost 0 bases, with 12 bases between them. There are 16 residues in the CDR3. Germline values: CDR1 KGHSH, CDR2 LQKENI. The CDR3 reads CASSPTNPDSGNTIYF. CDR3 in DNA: TGTGCCAGCTCACCCACCAACCCGGACTCTGGAAACACCATATATTTT.

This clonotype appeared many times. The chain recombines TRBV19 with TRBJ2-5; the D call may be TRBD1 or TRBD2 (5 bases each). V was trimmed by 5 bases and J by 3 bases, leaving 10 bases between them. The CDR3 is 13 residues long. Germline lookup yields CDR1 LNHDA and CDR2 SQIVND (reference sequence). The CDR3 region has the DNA TGTGCCAGTAGTCAAGGGACCGAAGAGACCCAGTACTTC. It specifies CASSQGTEETQYF. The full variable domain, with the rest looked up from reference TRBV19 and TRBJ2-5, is DGGITQSPKYLFRKEGQNVTLSCEQNLNHDAMYWYRQDPGQGLRLIYYSQIVNDFQKGDIAEGYSVSREKKESFPLTVTSAQKNPTAFYLCASSQGTEETQYFGPGTRLLVL.

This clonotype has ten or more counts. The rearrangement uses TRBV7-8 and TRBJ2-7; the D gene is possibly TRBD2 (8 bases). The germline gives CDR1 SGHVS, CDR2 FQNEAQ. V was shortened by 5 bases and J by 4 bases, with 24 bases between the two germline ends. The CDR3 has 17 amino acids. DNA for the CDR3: TGTGCCAGCAGCCCAGCAGGGGGGGTAGCGGGAACATACGAGCAGTACTTC. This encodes CASSPAGGVAGTYEQYF. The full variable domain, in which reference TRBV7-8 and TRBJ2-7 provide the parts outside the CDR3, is GAGVSQSPRYKVAKRGQDVALRCDPISGHVSLFWYQQALGQGPEFLTYFQNEAQLDKSGLPSDRFFAERPEGSVSTLKIQRTQQEDSAVYLCASSPAGGVAGTYEQYFGPGTRLTVT.

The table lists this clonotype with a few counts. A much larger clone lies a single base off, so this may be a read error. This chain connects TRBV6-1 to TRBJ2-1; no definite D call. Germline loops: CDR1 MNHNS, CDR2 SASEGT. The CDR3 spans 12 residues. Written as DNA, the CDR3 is TGTTCCAGCAGTGAAGGGTTCAATGAGCAGTTCTTC. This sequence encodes CSSSEGFNEQFF.

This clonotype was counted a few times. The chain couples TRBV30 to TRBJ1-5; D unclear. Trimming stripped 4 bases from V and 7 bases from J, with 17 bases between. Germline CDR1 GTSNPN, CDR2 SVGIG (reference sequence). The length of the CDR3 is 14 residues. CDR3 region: CAWTPRGGPQPQHF. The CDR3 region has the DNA TGTGCCTGGACCCCCCGGGGAGGGCCACAGCCCCAGCATTTT.

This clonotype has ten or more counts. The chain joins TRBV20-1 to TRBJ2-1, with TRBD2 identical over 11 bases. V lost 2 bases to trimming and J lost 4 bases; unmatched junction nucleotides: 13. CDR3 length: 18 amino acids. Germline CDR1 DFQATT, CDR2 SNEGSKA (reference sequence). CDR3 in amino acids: CSARPRWLAGGDYNEQFF. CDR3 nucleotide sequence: TGCAGTGCTAGACCCAGGTGGCTAGCGGGAGGAGATTACAATGAGCAGTTCTTC.

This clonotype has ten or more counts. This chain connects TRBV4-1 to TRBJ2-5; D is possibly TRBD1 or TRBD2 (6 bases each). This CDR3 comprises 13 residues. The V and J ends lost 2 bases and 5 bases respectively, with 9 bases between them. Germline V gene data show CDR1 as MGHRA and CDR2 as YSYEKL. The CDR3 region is CASSQWRGETQYF. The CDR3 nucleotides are TGCGCCAGCAGCCAATGGAGGGGGGAGACCCAGTACTTC.

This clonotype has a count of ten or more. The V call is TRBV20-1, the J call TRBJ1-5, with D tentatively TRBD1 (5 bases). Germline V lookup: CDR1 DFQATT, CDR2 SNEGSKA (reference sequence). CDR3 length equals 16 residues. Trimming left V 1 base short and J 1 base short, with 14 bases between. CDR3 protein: CSARARRGESNQPQHF. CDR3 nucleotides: TGCAGTGCTAGAGCACGAAGGGGCGAGAGCAATCAGCCCCAGCATTTT.

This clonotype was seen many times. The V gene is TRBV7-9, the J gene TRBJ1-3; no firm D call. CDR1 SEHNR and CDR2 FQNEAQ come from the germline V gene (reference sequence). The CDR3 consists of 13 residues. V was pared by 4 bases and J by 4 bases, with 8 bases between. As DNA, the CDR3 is TGTGCCAGCAGCTCCCTTTACGGAAACACCATATATTTT. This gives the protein CASSSLYGNTIYF.

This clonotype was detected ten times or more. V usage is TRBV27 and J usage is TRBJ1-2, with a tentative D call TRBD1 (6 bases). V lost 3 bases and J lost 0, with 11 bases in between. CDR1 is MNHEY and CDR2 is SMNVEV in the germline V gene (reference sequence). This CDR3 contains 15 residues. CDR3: CASSLGAGSNYGYTF. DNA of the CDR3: TGTGCCAGCAGTTTGGGGGCAGGGTCTAACTATGGCTACACCTTC.

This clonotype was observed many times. The CDR3 DNA reads TGCGCCAGCAGCCAAGATTTGGCCTCCTATGGCTACACCTTC. Its protein is CASSQDLASYGYTF. The gene calls are TRBV4-3 and TRBJ1-2, with D unclear. Between the trimmed V and J ends, which lost 0 bases and 4 bases, there was a span of 9 bases. The CDR3 extends over 14 amino acids. Per germline, CDR1 LGHNA and CDR2 YSLEER.

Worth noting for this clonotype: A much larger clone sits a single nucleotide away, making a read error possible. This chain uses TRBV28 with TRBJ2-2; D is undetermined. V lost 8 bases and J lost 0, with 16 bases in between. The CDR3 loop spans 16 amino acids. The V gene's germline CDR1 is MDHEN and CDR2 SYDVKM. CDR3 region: CASGYRHPTNTGELFF. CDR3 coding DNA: TGTGCCAGCGGTTACCGCCACCCCACGAACACCGGGGAGCTGTTTTTT.

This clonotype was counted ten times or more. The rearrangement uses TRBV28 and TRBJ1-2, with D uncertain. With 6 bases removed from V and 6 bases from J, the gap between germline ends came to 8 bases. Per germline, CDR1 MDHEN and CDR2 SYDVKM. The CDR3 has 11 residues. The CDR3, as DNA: TGTGCCAGCAGATACCAGGATGGCTACACCTTC. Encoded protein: CASRYQDGYTF.